This T cell receptor beta chain was captured in a study of cytomegalovirus exposure and HLA in healthy donors. With regard to this clone: Antigen: not known.

Study-level findings and limits: Analysis was carried out at a later point, and it linked a missense DCLRE1C variant to TCR beta V- and J-gene trimming.

Germline loops: CDR1 SGHNT, CDR2 YENEEA. This CDR3 comprises 13 residues. V was cut by 1 base and J by 6 bases, with 9 bases left in between. Vbeta (60) and Jbeta (13) primers were used in the PCR. The protocol was immunoSEQ multiplex PCR, while the TCRdb copy is restricted to in-frame clones and leaves out a portion. The table lists roughly 300,000 clones, approximately 90% of them singletons, with 3.5% to 4.5% in the top ten. The TCR comes from a man aged 35 to 55 in good health and CMV-seropositive. The V gene is TRBV11-3, the J gene TRBJ1-1, with a possible D match to TRBD1 (6 bases). Sequencing was carried out using PBMCs. The CDR3 spells CASSLGAGAEAFF. For the CDR3, the DNA is TGTGCCAGCAGCTTAGGGGCAGGGGCTGAAGCTTTCTTT.